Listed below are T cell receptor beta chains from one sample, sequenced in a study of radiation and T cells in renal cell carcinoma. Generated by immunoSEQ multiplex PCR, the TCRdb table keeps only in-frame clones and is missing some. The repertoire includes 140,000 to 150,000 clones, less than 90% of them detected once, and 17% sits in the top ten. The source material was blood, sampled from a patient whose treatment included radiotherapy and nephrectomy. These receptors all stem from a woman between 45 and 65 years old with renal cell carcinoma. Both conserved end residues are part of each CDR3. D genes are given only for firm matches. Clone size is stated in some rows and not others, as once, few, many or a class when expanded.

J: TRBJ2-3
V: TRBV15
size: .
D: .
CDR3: CATSRTGRLTDTQYF
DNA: TGTGCCACCAGCAGAACCGGGAGACTCACAGATACGCAGTATTTT

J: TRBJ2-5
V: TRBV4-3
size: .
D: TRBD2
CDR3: CASSPRTSGGEGETQYF
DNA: TGCGCCAGCAGCCCACGGACTAGCGGGGGAGAGGGGGAGACCCAGTACTTC

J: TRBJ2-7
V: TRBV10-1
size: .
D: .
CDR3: CASSGYTLGEQYF
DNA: TGCGCCAGCAGTGGCTACACCCTCGGCGAGCAGTACTTC

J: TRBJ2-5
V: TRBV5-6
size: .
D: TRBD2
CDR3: CASSLPGLAGPQETQYF
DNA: TGTGCCAGCAGCTTGCCCGGGCTAGCGGGACCCCAAGAGACCCAGTACTTC

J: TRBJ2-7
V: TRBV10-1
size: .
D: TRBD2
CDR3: CASSVVSGSVKDEQYF
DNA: TGCGCCAGCAGTGTGGTTAGCGGGAGTGTCAAGGACGAGCAGTACTTC

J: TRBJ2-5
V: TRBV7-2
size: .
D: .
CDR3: CASSRGRLQETQYF
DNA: TGTGCCAGCAGCCGAGGCCGACTCCAAGAGACCCAGTACTTC

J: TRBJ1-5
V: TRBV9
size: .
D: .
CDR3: CASSVGDLGGDQPQHF
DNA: TGTGCCAGCAGCGTAGGGGACCTAGGGGGGGATCAGCCCCAGCATTTT

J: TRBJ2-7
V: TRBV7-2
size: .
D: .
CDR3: CASSTSSGPEQYF
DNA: TGTGCCAGCAGCACATCCTCAGGGCCCGAGCAGTACTTC

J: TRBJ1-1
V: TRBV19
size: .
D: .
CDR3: CASSTGARTEAFF
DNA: TGTGCCAGTAGTACAGGGGCGCGGACTGAAGCTTTCTTT

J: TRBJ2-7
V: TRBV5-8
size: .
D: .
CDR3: CASSAGQPAATRAYEQYF
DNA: TGTGCCAGCAGCGCGGGGCAGCCGGCGGCGACTCGCGCCTACGAGCAGTACTTC

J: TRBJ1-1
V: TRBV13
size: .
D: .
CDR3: CASSLGPGGIGEAFF
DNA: TGTGCCAGCAGCTTAGGCCCCGGGGGTATAGGTGAAGCTTTCTTT

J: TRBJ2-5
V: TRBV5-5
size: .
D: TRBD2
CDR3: CASSTGLAGASYQETQYF
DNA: TGTGCCAGCAGCACGGGACTAGCGGGAGCCTCGTACCAAGAGACCCAGTACTTC

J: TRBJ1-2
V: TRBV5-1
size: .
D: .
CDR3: CASSPQSYGYTF
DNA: TGCGCCAGCAGTCCTCAGAGCTATGGCTACACCTTC

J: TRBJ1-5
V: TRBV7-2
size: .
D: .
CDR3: CASSLAWWEPQHF
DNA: TGTGCCAGCAGCTTAGCTTGGTGGGAGCCCCAGCATTTT

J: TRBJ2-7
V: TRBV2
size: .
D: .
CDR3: CASSVGPSYEQYF
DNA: TGTGCCAGCAGTGTGGGTCCCTCCTACGAGCAGTACTTC

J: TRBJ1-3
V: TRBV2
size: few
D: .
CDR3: CASSERGVSGNTIYF
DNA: TGTGCCAGCAGTGAACGGGGGGTCTCTGGAAACACCATATATTTT

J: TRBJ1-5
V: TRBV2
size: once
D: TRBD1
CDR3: CASSRDRGYSQPQHF
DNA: TGTGCCAGCAGTCGGGACAGGGGATATAGTCAGCCCCAGCATTTT

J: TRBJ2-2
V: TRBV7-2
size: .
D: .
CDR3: CASSLAGANTGELFF
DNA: TGTGCCAGCAGCTTAGCGGGGGCGAACACCGGGGAGCTGTTTTTT

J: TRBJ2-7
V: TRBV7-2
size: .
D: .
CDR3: CASSLTGAGYEQYF
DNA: TGTGCCAGCAGCTTGACTGGGGCAGGCTACGAGCAGTACTTC

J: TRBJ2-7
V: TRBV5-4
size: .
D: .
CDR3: CASSTGQTRNEQYF
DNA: TGTGCCAGCAGCACGGGACAGACTAGAAACGAGCAGTACTTC

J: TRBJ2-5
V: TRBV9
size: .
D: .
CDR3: CASSPQSVGKETQYF
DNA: TGTGCCAGCAGCCCACAATCGGTAGGGAAAGAGACCCAGTACTTC

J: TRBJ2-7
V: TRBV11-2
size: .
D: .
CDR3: CASSLYNEQYF
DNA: TGTGCCAGCAGCTTGTACAACGAGCAGTACTTC

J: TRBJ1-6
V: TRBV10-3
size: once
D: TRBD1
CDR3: CAIGLDRGSNSPLHF
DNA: TGTGCCATCGGCCTCGACAGGGGCAGTAATTCACCCCTCCACTTT

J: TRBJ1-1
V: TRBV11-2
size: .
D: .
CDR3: CASNMNTEAFF
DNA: TGTGCCAGTAACATGAACACTGAAGCTTTCTTT

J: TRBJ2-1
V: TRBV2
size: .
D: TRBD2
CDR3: CASRKLAGVYNEQFF
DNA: TGTGCCAGCAGGAAACTAGCGGGGGTATACAATGAGCAGTTCTTC

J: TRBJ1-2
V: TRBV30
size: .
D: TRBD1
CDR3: CAWSKGTGGGYTF
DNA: TGTGCCTGGAGTAAGGGGACAGGGGGGGGCTACACCTTC

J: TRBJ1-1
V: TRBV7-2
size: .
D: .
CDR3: CASTQANTEAFF
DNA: TGTGCCAGCACGCAGGCGAACACTGAAGCTTTCTTT

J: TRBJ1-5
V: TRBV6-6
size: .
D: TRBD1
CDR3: CASSFGQGARFQPQHF
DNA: TGTGCCAGCAGTTTCGGACAGGGGGCTAGGTTTCAGCCCCAGCATTTT

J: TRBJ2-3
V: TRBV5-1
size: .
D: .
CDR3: CASSSTDQDLSDTQYF
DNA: TGCGCCAGCAGCTCCACGGACCAGGACTTATCAGATACGCAGTATTTT

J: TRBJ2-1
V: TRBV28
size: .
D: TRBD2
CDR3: CASRTSGMRNEQFF
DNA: TGTGCCAGCAGGACTAGCGGGATGAGGAATGAGCAGTTCTTC

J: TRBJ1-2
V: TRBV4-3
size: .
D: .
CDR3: CASSQSRGGSYGYTF
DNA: TGCGCCAGCAGCCAATCGAGGGGGGGGAGCTATGGCTACACCTTC

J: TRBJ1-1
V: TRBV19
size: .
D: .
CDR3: CASSIVSRADYEAFF
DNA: TGTGCCAGTAGTATAGTGTCAAGGGCTGATTATGAAGCTTTCTTT

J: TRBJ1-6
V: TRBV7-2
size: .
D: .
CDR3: CASSLAGRTLSPLHF
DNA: TGTGCCAGCAGCTTGGCGGGACGGACTTTGTCACCCCTCCACTTT

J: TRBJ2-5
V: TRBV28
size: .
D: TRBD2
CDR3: CASSHGLAGGQETQYF
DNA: TGTGCCAGCAGTCACGGACTAGCGGGGGGACAAGAGACCCAGTACTTC

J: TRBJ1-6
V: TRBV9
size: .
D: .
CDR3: CASSARGGDSLASPLHF
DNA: TGTGCCAGCAGCGCGAGGGGAGGTGACAGCCTTGCTTCACCCCTCCACTTT

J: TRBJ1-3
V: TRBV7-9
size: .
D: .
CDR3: CASSLVVVGNTIYF
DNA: TGTGCCAGCAGCTTAGTGGTTGTTGGAAACACCATATATTTT

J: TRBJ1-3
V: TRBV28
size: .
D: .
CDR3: CASTTGALYTIYF
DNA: TGTGCCAGCACCACCGGGGCTTTGTACACCATATATTTT

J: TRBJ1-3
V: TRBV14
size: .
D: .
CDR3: CASSQVGNTIYF
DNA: TGTGCCAGCAGCCAAGTGGGAAACACCATATATTTT

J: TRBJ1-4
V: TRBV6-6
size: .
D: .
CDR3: CASSGGFEKLFF
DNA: TGTGCCAGCAGTGGTGGGTTTGAAAAACTGTTTTTT

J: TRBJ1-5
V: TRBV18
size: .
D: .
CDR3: CASSPNEGSQPQHF
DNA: TGTGCCAGCTCACCAAACGAGGGAAGTCAGCCCCAGCATTTT

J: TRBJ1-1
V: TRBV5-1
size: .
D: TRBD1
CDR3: CASSVRGRGEAFF
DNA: TGCGCCAGCAGCGTCAGGGGGCGGGGTGAAGCTTTCTTT

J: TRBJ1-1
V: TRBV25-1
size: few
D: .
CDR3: CASSAPGVNTEAFF
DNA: TGTGCCAGCAGTGCACCTGGAGTAAACACTGAAGCTTTCTTT

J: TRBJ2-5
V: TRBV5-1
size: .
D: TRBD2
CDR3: CASSLELAGVETQYF
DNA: TGCGCCAGCAGCTTGGAACTAGCGGGAGTTGAGACCCAGTACTTC

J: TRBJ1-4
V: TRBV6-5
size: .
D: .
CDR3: CASSEGGGNEKLFF
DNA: TGTGCCAGCAGTGAAGGGGGGGGTAATGAAAAACTGTTTTTT

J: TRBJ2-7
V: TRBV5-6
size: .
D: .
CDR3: CASSRGQPYEQYF
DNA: TGTGCCAGCAGCCGCGGACAGCCCTACGAGCAGTACTTC

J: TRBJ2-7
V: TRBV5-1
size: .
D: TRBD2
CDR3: CASSPGTSLEQYF
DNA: TGCGCCAGCAGCCCCGGGACTAGTCTCGAGCAGTACTTC

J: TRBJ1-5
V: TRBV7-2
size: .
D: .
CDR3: CASSLGTDNQPQHF
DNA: TGTGCCAGCAGCTTAGGGACAGACAATCAGCCCCAGCATTTT

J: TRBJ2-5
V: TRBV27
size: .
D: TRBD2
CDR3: CASSGLAGGLETQYF
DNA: TGTGCCAGCAGTGGACTAGCGGGAGGGCTGGAGACCCAGTACTTC

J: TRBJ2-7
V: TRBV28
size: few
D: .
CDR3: CASSYPPGYEQYF
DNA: TGTGCCAGCAGTTACCCTCCCGGGTACGAGCAGTACTTC

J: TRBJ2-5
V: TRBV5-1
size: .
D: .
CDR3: CASSFGPGQETQYF
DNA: TGCGCCAGCAGCTTTGGGCCCGGTCAAGAGACCCAGTACTTC